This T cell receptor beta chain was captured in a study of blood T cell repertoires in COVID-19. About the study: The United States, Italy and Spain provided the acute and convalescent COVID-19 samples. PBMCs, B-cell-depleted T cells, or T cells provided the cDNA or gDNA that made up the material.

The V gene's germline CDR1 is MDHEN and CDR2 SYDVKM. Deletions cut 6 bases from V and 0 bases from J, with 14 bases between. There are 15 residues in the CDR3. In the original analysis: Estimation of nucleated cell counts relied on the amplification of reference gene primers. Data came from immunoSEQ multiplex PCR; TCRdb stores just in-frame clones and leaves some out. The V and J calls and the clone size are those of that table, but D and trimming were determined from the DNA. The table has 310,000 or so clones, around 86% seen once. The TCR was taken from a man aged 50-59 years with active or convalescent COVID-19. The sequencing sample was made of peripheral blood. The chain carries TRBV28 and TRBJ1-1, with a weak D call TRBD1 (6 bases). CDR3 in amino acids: CASRPQGSLNTEAFF. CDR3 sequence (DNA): TGTGCCAGCAGACCCCAGGGGAGCTTGAACACTGAAGCTTTCTTT.